This T cell receptor (beta chain) was captured by sequencing in a study of immune evolution from preneoplasia to lung adenocarcinoma. Measured with immunoSEQ multiplex PCR; TCRdb has only the in-frame clones, and not every one. The sample has around 8,000 clones; approximately 80% are singletons. Whole-study results and caveats: Later-stage lesions seemingly showed higher T cell density and diversity than normal lung.

To note about this clone: Its cognate antigen is unknown.

Between the mid-2010s and the late 2010s, patients underwent resection in Japan or China. Each case's diagnosis was confirmed by two pathologists on H&E. Nucleic acids came from premalignant or tumor cells enriched by macro-dissection. This TCR was recovered from a person aged 70 to 80 with lung adenocarcinoma. Material for sequencing was FFPE minimally invasive lung adenocarcinoma tissue.

CDR3 bases: TGTGCCTGGAGTCCCAAGGGTCAGGGGGCGAATGAAAAACTGTTTTTT. Its translation: CAWSPKGQGANEKLFF. J is TRBJ1-4 and V is TRBV30; 8 bases are a match to TRBD1. CDR3 length: 16 amino acids. Germline V gene sequence: CDR1 GTSNPN, CDR2 SVGIG (reference sequence). V lost 2 bases, J lost 5 bases, and 10 bases stayed unmatched.